These T cell receptor beta chains were read from a single sample in a study of vaccination and CD4 T cells after COVID-19. The antigens for these receptors are not known. TCRdb re-analysed the PCR reads in MiXCR, keeping a single row per CDR3 protein. The table has approximately 3,400 distinct CDR3 sequences, about 25% seen once. Sequencing was done on a sample of CD4+ T cells from blood, cultured in vitro. These receptors were collected from a human donor in good health. CDR3s include the opening cysteine and the closing phenylalanine or tryptophan. Fields, in order: V gene, J gene, CDR3 protein.

v_gene: TRBV11-2
j_gene: TRBJ1-1
CDR3aa: CASSPDGNTEAFF

v_gene: TRBV28
j_gene: TRBJ1-5
CDR3aa: CASSPHRGGEVQPQHF

v_gene: TRBV18
j_gene: TRBJ2-7
CDR3aa: CASSPGQEYEQYF

v_gene: TRBV28
j_gene: TRBJ1-5
CDR3aa: CASSTSGGAWNQPQHF

v_gene: TRBV11-2
j_gene: TRBJ2-1
CDR3aa: CASSLRGLIRGEQFF

v_gene: TRBV28
j_gene: TRBJ1-5
CDR3aa: CASSLAGPSAAQHF

v_gene: TRBV19
j_gene: TRBJ2-5
CDR3aa: CASSPYSGGAPETQYF

v_gene: TRBV10-3
j_gene: TRBJ1-3
CDR3aa: CAISSTWRSGNTIYF

v_gene: TRBV6-5
j_gene: TRBJ1-1
CDR3aa: CASSYRGGLNTEAFF

v_gene: TRBV4-3
j_gene: TRBJ2-1
CDR3aa: CASSQGDRTYNEQFF

v_gene: TRBV20-1
j_gene: TRBJ1-1
CDR3aa: CSQGAGAMNTEAFF

v_gene: TRBV19
j_gene: TRBJ1-5
CDR3aa: CASSSSTGFYYSNQPQHF

v_gene: TRBV12-3/TRBV12-4
j_gene: TRBJ2-7
CDR3aa: CASSLFDPWGPDSVSHEQYF

v_gene: TRBV28
j_gene: TRBJ2-1
CDR3aa: CASSLGTGDPFF

v_gene: TRBV20-1
j_gene: TRBJ2-4
CDR3aa: CSAPPPGSNIQYF

v_gene: TRBV2
j_gene: TRBJ2-5
CDR3aa: CASSEGTRQETQYF

v_gene: TRBV7-3
j_gene: TRBJ1-2
CDR3aa: CASSLGPRRGYTF

v_gene: TRBV18
j_gene: TRBJ1-1
CDR3aa: CASSGQKNTEAFF

v_gene: TRBV7-3
j_gene: TRBJ2-1
CDR3aa: CASSPGLAGYNEQFF

v_gene: TRBV10-3
j_gene: TRBJ1-2
CDR3aa: CAISSPLGPINYGYTF

v_gene: TRBV28
j_gene: TRBJ2-1
CDR3aa: CASSLYDSYEQFF

v_gene: TRBV6-1
j_gene: TRBJ1-2
CDR3aa: CASSHANGYTF

v_gene: TRBV7-8
j_gene: TRBJ2-5
CDR3aa: CASSYDQQETQYF

v_gene: TRBV6-5
j_gene: TRBJ2-1
CDR3aa: CASSLRRDSNEQFF

v_gene: TRBV5-1
j_gene: TRBJ2-7
CDR3aa: CASQQQPGLAGALVEQYF

v_gene: TRBV6-1
j_gene: TRBJ2-5
CDR3aa: CASSPGQGRETQYF

v_gene: TRBV5-4
j_gene: TRBJ2-5
CDR3aa: CASSLEFAAQYF

v_gene: TRBV12-3/TRBV12-4
j_gene: TRBJ1-1
CDR3aa: CASSRQGGGGGTEAFF

v_gene: TRBV7-2
j_gene: TRBJ1-3
CDR3aa: CASSPQGPGTGNTIYF

v_gene: TRBV30
j_gene: TRBJ1-2
CDR3aa: CAWSAQTGGYTF

v_gene: TRBV29-1
j_gene: TRBJ2-3
CDR3aa: CSASRTTSTDTQYF

v_gene: TRBV30
j_gene: TRBJ2-2
CDR3aa: CAWSRGTRLNTGELFF

v_gene: TRBV19
j_gene: TRBJ2-7
CDR3aa: CASKPRADSYEQYF

v_gene: TRBV24-1
j_gene: TRBJ2-3
CDR3aa: CVTSDRPGQGRGSTDTQYF

v_gene: TRBV29-1
j_gene: TRBJ2-4
CDR3aa: CSVEDPQRGASGGIQYF

v_gene: TRBV18
j_gene: TRBJ2-7
CDR3aa: CASSLGSLGEYEQYF

v_gene: TRBV11-2
j_gene: TRBJ1-3
CDR3aa: CASSLPGGSTIYF

v_gene: TRBV9
j_gene: TRBJ2-3
CDR3aa: CASSGAGRGADTQYF

v_gene: TRBV20-1
j_gene: TRBJ2-2
CDR3aa: CSASSAGRGATGELFF

v_gene: TRBV7-2
j_gene: TRBJ2-3
CDR3aa: CASSLSSSMDTQYF

v_gene: TRBV7-9
j_gene: TRBJ2-3
CDR3aa: CASSFGTGSTDTQYF

v_gene: TRBV9
j_gene: TRBJ1-2
CDR3aa: CASSVDSQGLGYTF

v_gene: TRBV30
j_gene: TRBJ2-2
CDR3aa: CAYTPGLPSTGELFF

v_gene: TRBV4-1
j_gene: TRBJ2-7
CDR3aa: CASSQTTGQSYEQYF

v_gene: TRBV7-8
j_gene: TRBJ2-7
CDR3aa: CASFKGDPSSYEQYF

v_gene: TRBV15
j_gene: TRBJ2-1
CDR3aa: CATSREYGTFSYNEQFF

v_gene: TRBV2
j_gene: TRBJ2-3
CDR3aa: CASSEEGGNDTQYF

v_gene: TRBV4-1
j_gene: TRBJ1-5
CDR3aa: CASSQGGARLGPQHF

v_gene: TRBV19
j_gene: TRBJ2-7
CDR3aa: CASSIRGPYEQYF

v_gene: TRBV7-3
j_gene: TRBJ2-5
CDR3aa: CASSLDPGTQYF

v_gene: TRBV20-1
j_gene: TRBJ2-5
CDR3aa: CSASLPGGETQYF

v_gene: TRBV19
j_gene: TRBJ1-1
CDR3aa: CASTPNPGNTEAFF

v_gene: TRBV7-9
j_gene: TRBJ1-2
CDR3aa: CASSLGLRQGDYGYTF

v_gene: TRBV20-1
j_gene: TRBJ1-5
CDR3aa: CSHRGTGGVGSNQPQHF

v_gene: TRBV28
j_gene: TRBJ2-3
CDR3aa: CASSQRTSGRTDTQYF

v_gene: TRBV19
j_gene: TRBJ1-1
CDR3aa: CASSPQGFNTEAFF

v_gene: TRBV7-3
j_gene: TRBJ2-7
CDR3aa: CASSLLPTGAYEQYF

v_gene: TRBV30
j_gene: TRBJ1-5
CDR3aa: CAWSRGSNQPQHF